This TCR beta chain derives from a study of CD4 T cells in relation to SARS-CoV-2 and coronaviruses (dated by TCRdb to about 2021). At the level of the whole study: Using patient-derived lymphoblastoid cell lines, the shared crossreactive spike epitopes were mapped to their HLA restriction. At the level of individual TCR clonotypes, the study evaluated whether memory CD4+ T cells crossreact between the spike proteins of SARS-CoV-2 and those of common cold coronaviruses. The Adaptive Biotechnologies TCR-sequencing kit was used for samples from a few pre-COVID donors and for the naive versus memory experiments, whereas the other data were Illumina-based. For other donors in the study, expansion assays were sequenced with a different, Illumina-based TCR-beta assay.

Based on the germline V gene (reference sequence), the CDR1 and CDR2 sequences are LGHDT and YNNKEL. The junction carries 9 bases between V and J, which are trimmed by 4 bases and 8 bases respectively. From the cysteine up to the phenylalanine, the CDR3 has a length of 13 residues. The kept DNA is CDR3 alone, 39 bases in frame from the first base. The paper as a whole reports these results and caveats: Significantly weaker SARS-CoV-2-driven expansion was shown by crossreactive clones than by monoreactive clones, consistent with antigenic imprinting. Small numbers of patients and of tested TCRs limited the study. Because no donor provided both pre-pandemic and post-infection samples, tracing the source of pre-existing responses was limited. Memory CD4+ clonotypes crossrecognizing SARS-CoV-2 and at least one common cold coronavirus spike were found in around 59% of donors. Naive versus memory sequencing indicated that memory recall responses, rather than primary responses primed during culture, are detected by the assay. Crossreactivity analysis centred on spike protein, so crossreactivity against other viral proteins was not assessed.

CD4+ T cells from unexposed donors were collected before the COVID-19 pandemic (2011-2018). To separate naive from memory CD4+ T cells, cryopreserved PBMCs first underwent CD4 enrichment and then EasySep naive CD4+ T cell enrichment. Leukapheresis product for the unexposed donors was bought commercially. Ficoll-Paque PLUS gradient centrifugation was used to isolate PBMCs from either whole blood or leukapheresis product. The PBMCs went either fresh into the expansion assay or into cryopreservation at -140 degrees C. The QIAamp Micro DNA Kit was used to extract genomic DNA from the CD4+ T cells. Notes on this clone: What this receptor recognizes is not known. Base qualities are not provided; no much larger clone lies one nucleotide away.

Uncultured naive and memory CD4+ T cell DNA received deep-resolution immunoSEQ TCR-beta sequencing. As for how the authors treated the data: During preprocessing, nonproductive sequences were removed, as were CDR3s that did not start with C, did not end with F or W, or were shorter than 7 amino acids. Cultured and uncultured naive and memory CD4+ repertoires were searched for previously identified spike- and CEF-reactive CDR3s. CDR3 homology was measured as pairwise Levenshtein distance, computed with the stringdist R package after trimming three terminal residues from each end. The immuneACCESS repertoire file appears here via TCRdb, limited to in-frame rearrangements. These files lack a portion of the clones; in checked studies, under half of the deficit traces to unresolved V genes, and the cause of the others is not known. V, J and clone size were drawn from that table, and D and trimming were deduced from the DNA. The sample records tens of thousands of clones, roughly 93% of which are singletons. The leading ten clones occupy around 0.25% of the sample.

The sequence derives from a human donor in good health. The chain employs TRBV3-1 (or the pseudogene TRBV3-2) and TRBJ1-6, with the D gene not confidently named. The material sequenced was naive CD4+ T cells from PBMCs. Explained via the paper, the cell subset or site label denotes: naive CD4+ T cells isolated by negative enrichment. This receptor carries the CDR3 CASSPRLDSPLHF. The base sequence is TGTGCCAGCAGCCCCCGATTGGATTCACCCCTCCACTTT.